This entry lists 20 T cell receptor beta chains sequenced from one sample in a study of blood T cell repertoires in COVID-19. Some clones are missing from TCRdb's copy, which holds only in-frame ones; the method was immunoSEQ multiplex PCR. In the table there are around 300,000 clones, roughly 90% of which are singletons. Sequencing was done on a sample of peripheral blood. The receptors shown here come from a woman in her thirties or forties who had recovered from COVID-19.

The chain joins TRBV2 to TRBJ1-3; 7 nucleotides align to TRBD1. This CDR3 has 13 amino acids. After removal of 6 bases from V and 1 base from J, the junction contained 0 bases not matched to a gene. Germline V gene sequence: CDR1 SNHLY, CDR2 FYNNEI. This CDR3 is CASRQGSGNTIYF. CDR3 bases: TGTGCCAGCAGACAGGGGTCTGGAAACACCATATATTTT. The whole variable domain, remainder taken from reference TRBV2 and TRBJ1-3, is EPEVTQTPSHQVTQMGQEVILRCVPISNHLYFYWYRQILGQKVEFLVSFYNNEISEKSEIFDDQFSVERPDGSNFTLKIRSTKLEDSAMYFCASRQGSGNTIYFGEGSWLTVV.

The DNA for the CDR3 is TGTGCCAGCGGGTCCGGAGTAAACGAGGCTACAGATACGCAGTATTTT. As protein: CASGSGVNEATDTQYF. The V gene is TRBV27, the J gene TRBJ2-3; D ambiguous. Germline CDR1 and CDR2: MNHEY and SMNVEV (reference sequence). The V and J ends lost 8 bases and 3 bases respectively, with 21 bases between them. The CDR3 length is 16 residues.

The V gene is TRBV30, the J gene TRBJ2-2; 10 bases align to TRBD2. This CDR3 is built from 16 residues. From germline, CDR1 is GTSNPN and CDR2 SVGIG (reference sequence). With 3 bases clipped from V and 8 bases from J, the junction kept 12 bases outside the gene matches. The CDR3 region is CAWRSAPTSGPGELFF. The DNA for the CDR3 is TGTGCCTGGAGGTCCGCCCCGACTAGCGGGCCGGGGGAGCTGTTTTTT.

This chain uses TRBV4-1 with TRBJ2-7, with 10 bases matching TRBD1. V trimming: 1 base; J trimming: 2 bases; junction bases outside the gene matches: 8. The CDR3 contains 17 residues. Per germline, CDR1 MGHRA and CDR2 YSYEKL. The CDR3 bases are TGCGCCAGCAGCCAAGTCCCCGGGACAGGGGACGCCTACGAGCAGTACTTC. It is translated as CASSQVPGTGDAYEQYF.

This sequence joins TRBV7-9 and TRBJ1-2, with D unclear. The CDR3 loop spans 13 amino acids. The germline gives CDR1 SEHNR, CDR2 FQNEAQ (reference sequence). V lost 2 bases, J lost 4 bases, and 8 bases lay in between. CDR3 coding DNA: TGTGCCAGCAGCTTAACGGGGATCTATGGCTACACCTTC. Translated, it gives CASSLTGIYGYTF.

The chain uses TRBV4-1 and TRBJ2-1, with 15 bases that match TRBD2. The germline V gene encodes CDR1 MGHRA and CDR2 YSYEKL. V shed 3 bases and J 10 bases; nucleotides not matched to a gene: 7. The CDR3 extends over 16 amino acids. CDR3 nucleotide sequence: TGCGCCAGCAGCCAGGAAGGACTAGCGGGAGGGACGGAGCAGTTCTTC. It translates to CASSQEGLAGGTEQFF.

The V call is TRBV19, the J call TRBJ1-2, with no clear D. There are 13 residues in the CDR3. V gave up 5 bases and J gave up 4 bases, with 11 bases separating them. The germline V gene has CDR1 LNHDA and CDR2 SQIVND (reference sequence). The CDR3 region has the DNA TGTGCCAGTAGTCCTGCGCGGGGCTATGGCTACACCTTC. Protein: CASSPARGYGYTF.

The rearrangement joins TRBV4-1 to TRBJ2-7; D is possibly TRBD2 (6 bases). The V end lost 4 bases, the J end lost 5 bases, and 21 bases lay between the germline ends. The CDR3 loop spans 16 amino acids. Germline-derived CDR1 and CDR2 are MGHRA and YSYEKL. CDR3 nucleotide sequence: TGCGCCAGCAGCCGCACACGGCGGGGCGTGGAGGACGAGCAGTACTTC. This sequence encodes CASSRTRRGVEDEQYF.

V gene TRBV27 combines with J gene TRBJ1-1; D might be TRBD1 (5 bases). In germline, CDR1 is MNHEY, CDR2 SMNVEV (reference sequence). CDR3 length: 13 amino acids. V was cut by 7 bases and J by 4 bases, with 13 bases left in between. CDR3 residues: CASKRSGATEAFF. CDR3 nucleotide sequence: TGTGCCAGCAAGAGGAGTGGGGCCACTGAAGCTTTCTTT.

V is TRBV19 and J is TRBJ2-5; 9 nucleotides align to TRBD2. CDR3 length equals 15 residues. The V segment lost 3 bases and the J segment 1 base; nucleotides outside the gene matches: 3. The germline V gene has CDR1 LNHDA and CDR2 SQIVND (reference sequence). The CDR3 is CASSMREGPQETQYF. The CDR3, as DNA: TGTGCCAGTAGTATGCGGGAGGGACCCCAAGAGACCCAGTACTTC.

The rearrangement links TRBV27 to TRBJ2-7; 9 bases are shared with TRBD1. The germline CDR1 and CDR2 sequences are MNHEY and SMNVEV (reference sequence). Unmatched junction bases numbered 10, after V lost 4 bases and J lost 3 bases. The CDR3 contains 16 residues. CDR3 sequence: CASSSPSGTGIYEQYF. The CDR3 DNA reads TGTGCCAGCAGTTCTCCCTCGGGGACAGGGATCTACGAGCAGTACTTC.

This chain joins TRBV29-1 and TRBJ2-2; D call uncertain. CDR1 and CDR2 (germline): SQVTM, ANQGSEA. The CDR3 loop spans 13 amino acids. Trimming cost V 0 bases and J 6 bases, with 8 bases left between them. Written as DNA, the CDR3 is TGCAGCGTTGAAGATCACGGAGCCGGGGAGCTGTTTTTT. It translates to CSVEDHGAGELFF.

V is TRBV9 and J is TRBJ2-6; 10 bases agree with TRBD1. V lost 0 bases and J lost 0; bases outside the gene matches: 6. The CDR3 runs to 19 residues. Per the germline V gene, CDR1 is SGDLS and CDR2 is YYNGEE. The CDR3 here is CASSVGGGQGRSGANVLTF. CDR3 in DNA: TGTGCCAGCAGCGTAGGAGGGGGACAGGGGCGCTCTGGGGCCAACGTCCTGACTTTC. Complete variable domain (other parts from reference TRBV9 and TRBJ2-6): DSGVTQTPKHLITATGQRVTLRCSPRSGDLSVYWYQQSLDQGLQFLIQYYNGEERAKGNILERFSAQQFPDLHSELNLSSLELGDSALYFCASSVGGGQGRSGANVLTFGAGSRLTVL.

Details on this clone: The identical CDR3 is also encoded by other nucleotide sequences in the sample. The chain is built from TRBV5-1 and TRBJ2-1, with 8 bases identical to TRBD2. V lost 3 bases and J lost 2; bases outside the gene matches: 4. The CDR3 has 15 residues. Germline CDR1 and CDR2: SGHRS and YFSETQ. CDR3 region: CASSSTSGPYNEQFF. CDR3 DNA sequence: TGCGCCAGCAGCTCCACTAGCGGACCCTACAATGAGCAGTTCTTC.

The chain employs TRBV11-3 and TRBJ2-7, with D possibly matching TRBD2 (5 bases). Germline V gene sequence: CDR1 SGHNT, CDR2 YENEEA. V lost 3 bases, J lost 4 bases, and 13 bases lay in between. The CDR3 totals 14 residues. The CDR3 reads CASSFSAGPYEQYF. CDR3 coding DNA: TGTGCCAGCAGCTTTTCGGCGGGCCCTTACGAGCAGTACTTC.

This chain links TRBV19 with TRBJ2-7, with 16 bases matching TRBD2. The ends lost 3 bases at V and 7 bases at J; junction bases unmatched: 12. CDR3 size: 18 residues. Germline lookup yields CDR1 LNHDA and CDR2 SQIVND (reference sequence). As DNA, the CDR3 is TGTGCCAGTAGTATTGCGGCTTCCGGGACTAGCGGGAGGGCGGAGCAGTACTTC. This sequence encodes CASSIAASGTSGRAEQYF. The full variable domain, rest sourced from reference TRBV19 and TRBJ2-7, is DGGITQSPKYLFRKEGQNVTLSCEQNLNHDAMYWYRQDPGQGLRLIYYSQIVNDFQKGDIAEGYSVSREKKESFPLTVTSAQKNPTAFYLCASSIAASGTSGRAEQYFGPGTRLTVT.

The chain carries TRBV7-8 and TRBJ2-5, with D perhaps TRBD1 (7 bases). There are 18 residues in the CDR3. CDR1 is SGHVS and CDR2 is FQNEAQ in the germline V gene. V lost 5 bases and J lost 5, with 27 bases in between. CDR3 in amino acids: CASSPTETGLLRDETQYF. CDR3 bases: TGTGCCAGCAGCCCAACCGAGACAGGGCTTTTGCGGGACGAGACCCAGTACTTC.

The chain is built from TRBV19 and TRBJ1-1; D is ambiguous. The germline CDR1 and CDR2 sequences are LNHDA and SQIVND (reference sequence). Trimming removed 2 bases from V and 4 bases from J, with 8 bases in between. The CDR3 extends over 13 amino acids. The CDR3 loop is CASSITGGTEAFF. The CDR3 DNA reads TGTGCCAGTAGTATAACGGGAGGCACTGAAGCTTTCTTT.

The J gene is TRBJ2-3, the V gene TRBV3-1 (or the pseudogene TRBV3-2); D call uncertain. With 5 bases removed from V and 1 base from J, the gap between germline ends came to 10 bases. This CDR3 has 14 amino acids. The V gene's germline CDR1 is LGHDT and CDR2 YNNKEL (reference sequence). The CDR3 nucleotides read TGTGCCAGCAGCGAACCCAGCGGCACAGATACGCAGTATTTT. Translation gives CASSEPSGTDTQYF.

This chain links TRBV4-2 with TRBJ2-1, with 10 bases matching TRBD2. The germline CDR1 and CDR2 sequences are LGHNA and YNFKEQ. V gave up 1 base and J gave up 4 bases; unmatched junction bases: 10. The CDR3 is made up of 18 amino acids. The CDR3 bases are TGTGCCAGCAGCCAAGTCCCCCCGCGGACTAGCGGATACAATGAGCAGTTCTTC. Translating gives CASSQVPPRTSGYNEQFF.